A single sample gave rise to the 19 T cell receptor beta chains below, sequenced in a study of blood T cell repertoires in COVID-19. The repertoire was sequenced with immunoSEQ multiplex PCR; TCRdb's copy has only in-frame clones and lacks some. The repertoire has 200,000 to 250,000 clones, 80% to 90% of them found once; the top ten carry about 10%. Sequenced sample: peripheral blood. Receptor source: a man between 50 and 59 years old with active or convalescent COVID-19.

J is TRBJ2-5 and V is TRBV5-1; 8 nucleotides agree with TRBD2. V gave up 7 bases and J gave up 5 bases; unmatched junction bases: 13. Germline CDR1 reads SGHRS; CDR2 reads YFSETQ. CDR3 size: 15 residues. The CDR3 region has the DNA TGCGCCAGCTGGCCGGGCGGGGGGTCGACTGAGACCCAGTACTTC. Protein sequence: CASWPGGGSTETQYF.

This chain connects TRBV7-3 to TRBJ1-1, with D hard to call. This CDR3 has 13 residues. V lost 5 bases and J lost 4, with 11 bases in between. CDR1 is SGHTA, CDR2 FQGTGA, per germline. The CDR3 sequence: CASSLSGVTEAFF. CDR3 sequence (DNA): TGTGCCAGCAGCCTTTCGGGAGTCACTGAAGCTTTCTTT. The whole variable domain, remainder taken from reference TRBV7-3 and TRBJ1-1, is GAGVSQTPSNKVTEKGKYVELRCDPISGHTALYWYRQSLGQGPEFLIYFQGTGAADDSGLPNDRFFAVRPEGSVSTLKIQRTERGDSAVYLCASSLSGVTEAFFGQGTRLTVV.

The chain is built from TRBV6-2 or TRBV6-3 and TRBJ2-3, with no clear D. The CDR3 totals 15 residues. V lost 2 bases and J 6 bases, leaving 15 bases between the germline ends. Germline V gene lookup returns CDR1 MNHEY and CDR2 SVGEGT. Here the CDR3 DNA reads TGTGCCAGCAGTTACCTAGTGATGTTTGGGGATACGCAGTATTTT. Residues: CASSYLVMFGDTQYF.

This sequence joins TRBV25-1 and TRBJ2-2; 7 bases agree with TRBD2. The V and J ends lost 2 bases and 9 bases, in that order; junction bases with no gene match: 9. Germline-derived CDR1 and CDR2 are MGHDK and SYGVNS. This CDR3 region has 15 residues. The CDR3, as DNA: TGTGCCAGCAGTGAAACGAAGCCGGGGGGTTGGGAGCTGTTTTTT. Translating gives CASSETKPGGWELFF.

The CDR3 region has the DNA TGTGCCAGCAGCTATTGGACTAGCGGGAGGGCAAACCACCATATTGGCTCCGGGGAGCTGTTTTTT. Translated, it gives CASSYWTSGRANHHIGSGELFF. The chain carries TRBV21-1 and TRBJ2-2; the table's D call, TRBD2, has no DNA check behind it. TRBV21-1 is a pseudogene. The CDR3 consists of 22 residues.

This clone was seen only once. The chain carries TRBV4-1 and TRBJ2-1; D not resolved. CDR1 and CDR2 from the germline V gene are MGHRA and YSYEKL. Trimming took off 5 bases at V and 6 bases at J, with 14 bases between the two ends. The CDR3 runs to 14 residues. CDR3 sequence reads: CASSTSLLANEQFF. CDR3 coding DNA: TGCGCCAGCAGCACAAGCCTCTTAGCCAATGAGCAGTTCTTC.

V and J are TRBV2 and TRBJ2-1; 8 bases fit TRBD2. Trimming at V came to 6 bases and at J to 15 bases, leaving 10 bases not matched to a gene. CDR3 length equals 12 residues. Germline CDR1 reads SNHLY; CDR2 reads FYNNEI. The CDR3 DNA is TGTGCCAGCAGCATCACACAGGGACTAGGGTTCTTC. It codes for CASSITQGLGFF. The entire variable domain, with the rest obtained from reference TRBV2 and TRBJ2-1, is as follows: EPEVTQTPSHQVTQMGQEVILRCVPISNHLYFYWYRQILGQKVEFLVSFYNNEISEKSEIFDDQFSVERPDGSNFTLKIRSTKLEDSAMYFCASSITQGLGFFGPGTRLTVL.

This rearrangement joins TRBV7-8 to TRBJ1-6, with TRBD1 identical over 8 bases. Germline CDR1 is SGHVS and CDR2 is FQNEAQ. V was clipped by 5 bases and J by 13 bases; unmatched bases: 13. This CDR3 contains 15 residues. The CDR3 DNA reads as TGTGCCAGCAGCGACGGACAGGGCCGTTGGGCCCCCCTCCACTTT. It translates to CASSDGQGRWAPLHF.

The genes are TRBV28 and TRBJ1-3; 9 positions match TRBD1. The trim removed 6 bases at V and 3 bases at J, leaving 9 bases unmatched. There are 16 residues in the CDR3. Germline CDR1 and CDR2: MDHEN and SYDVKM. The CDR3 protein is CASRLGQGSFGNTIYF. The DNA of the CDR3 is TGTGCCAGCAGGCTGGGACAGGGTTCTTTTGGAAACACCATATATTTT.

This clone was seen just once. The chain couples TRBV11-2 to TRBJ2-2; 7 positions match TRBD2. Germline assignment: CDR1 SGHAT and CDR2 FQNNGV. After removal of 3 bases from V and 4 bases from J, the junction contained 5 bases not matched to a gene. The CDR3 has 15 residues. CDR3 protein: CASSFSGFTTGELFF. The DNA of the CDR3 is TGTGCCAGCAGCTTTAGCGGGTTCACCACCGGGGAGCTGTTTTTT.

This chain links TRBV18 with TRBJ1-1; 7 bases are a match to TRBD1. CDR1 and CDR2 (germline): KGHSH, LQKENI. This CDR3 is built from 13 residues. After removal of 8 bases from V and 1 base from J, the junction contained 4 bases not matched to a gene. The CDR3 reads CASLGQANTEAFF. DNA of the CDR3: TGTGCCAGCCTAGGACAGGCGAACACTGAAGCTTTCTTT.

This chain connects TRBV18 to TRBJ2-7, with a weak D call TRBD2 (5 bases). Germline V CDR1 and CDR2: KGHSH, LQKENI. Trimming took off 3 bases at V and 3 bases at J, with 18 bases between the two ends. There are 16 residues in the CDR3. The CDR3 spells CASSPSNTPDYYEQYF. The CDR3 DNA reads TGTGCCAGCTCACCCTCTAATACCCCTGACTACTACGAGCAGTACTTC.

As to this clone: At the DNA level, this CDR3 is encoded by other sequences in the same sample as well. This rearrangement joins TRBV2 to TRBJ1-5; 10 nucleotides align to TRBD1. With 8 bases clipped from V and 7 bases from J, the junction kept 5 bases outside the gene matches. This CDR3 contains 13 residues. Looked up from germline, CDR1 is SNHLY and CDR2 is FYNNEI. This CDR3 reads CASSGQGNQPQHF. CDR3 nucleotide sequence: TGTGCCAGCTCGGGACAGGGGAACCAGCCCCAGCATTTT.

This chain links TRBV7-9 with TRBJ1-1; TRBD1 aligns across 8 bases. Unmatched junction bases numbered 8, after V lost 0 bases and J lost 11 bases. The CDR3 is 14 amino acids. From germline, CDR1 is SEHNR and CDR2 FQNEAQ (reference sequence). The CDR3 protein is CASSLAWQGARAFF. The CDR3 region has the DNA TGTGCCAGCAGCTTAGCGTGGCAGGGGGCACGGGCTTTCTTT.

The chain carries TRBV29-1 and TRBJ2-5, with D maybe TRBD2 (5 bases). CDR1 and CDR2 from the germline V gene are SQVTM and ANQGSEA. The CDR3 length is 12 residues. Trimming cost V 3 bases and J 5 bases, with 10 bases left between them. CDR3 protein: CSVERVEETQYF. CDR3 nucleotide sequence: TGCAGCGTTGAGCGGGTCGAGGAGACCCAGTACTTC.

This clone was observed once. The J gene is TRBJ2-3, the V gene TRBV18; maybe TRBD2 (6 bases). Trimming took off 3 bases at V and 6 bases at J, with 19 bases between the two ends. Germline lookup yields CDR1 KGHSH and CDR2 LQKENI. There are 16 residues in the CDR3. The CDR3 protein is CASSPTSGRLADTQYF. CDR3 bases: TGTGCCAGCTCACCGACCTCGGGCAGGCTAGCGGATACGCAGTATTTT.

This chain links TRBV6-5 with TRBJ2-5; a weak D match, TRBD2 (6 bases). CDR1 is MNHEY and CDR2 is SVGAGI in the germline V gene. V lost 0 bases to trimming and J lost 1 base, with 9 bases between them. CDR3 length: 15 amino acids. CDR3 nucleotide sequence: TGTGCCAGCAGTTACTCCGCCGGGGGCCAAGAGACCCAGTACTTC. Its protein product is CASSYSAGGQETQYF.

The chain combines TRBV5-1 with TRBJ2-1; D possibly corresponds to TRBD2 (5 bases). The V gene's germline CDR1 is SGHRS and CDR2 YFSETQ. V was trimmed by 5 bases and J by 5 bases, leaving 11 bases between them. This CDR3 is 13 amino acids long. The CDR3 is CASREAGNNEQFF. The CDR3 DNA reads TGCGCCAGCAGGGAGGCCGGAAACAATGAGCAGTTCTTC.

The chain combines TRBV7-8 with TRBJ2-3; 8 positions agree with TRBD2. Trimming took 5 bases from V and 6 from J; bases not matched to a gene: 4. The CDR3 extends over 13 amino acids. Germline values: CDR1 SGHVS, CDR2 FQNEAQ. CDR3 region: CASSREREDTQYF. The CDR3 DNA sequence: TGTGCCAGCAGCCGAGAGCGGGAGGATACGCAGTATTTT.